This section outlines one TCR beta chain sequence together with its context. What it binds is unknown. The sample belongs to a study of identical twins. Points from the study as a whole: There were fewer insertions in abundant cord blood beta clonotypes, but memory repertoires showed no such pattern.

The junction had 8 bases not matched to a gene; V was cut back by 5 bases and J by 7 bases. Per germline, CDR1 SGHTA and CDR2 FQGTGA. The CDR3 extends over 14 amino acids. TCRdb re-called the 5' RACE reads with MiXCR, one entry per CDR3 protein. The sample has 200,000 to 300,000 distinct CDR3 sequences, about 7% seen once. The same data also contributed to another study, on yellow fever vaccine responses in identical twins.

This receptor was identified in a woman between 18 and 30 years old in good health. V is TRBV7-3 and J is TRBJ2-1; 7 bases match TRBD2. The specimen sequenced was memory (CD45RO+) T cells sorted from blood. CDR3: CASSHGLDSNEQFF. CDR3 nucleotide sequence: TGTGCCAGCAGCCATGGACTAGATTCTAATGAGCAGTTCTTC. The whole variable domain, filled in from reference TRBV7-3 and TRBJ2-1, reads GAGVSQTPSNKVTEKGKYVELRCDPISGHTALYWYRQSLGQGPEFLIYFQGTGAADDSGLPNDRFFAVRPEGSVSTLKIQRTERGDSAVYLCASSHGLDSNEQFFGPGTRLTVL.